This is a list of T cell receptor beta chains from one sample in a study of response to subunit inactivated influenza vaccine. In TCRdb, the RT-PCR reads were re-called with MiXCR into one record per CDR3 protein. The table records fewer than 250,000 distinct CDR3 sequences, approximately 15% of them present only once. This material consisted of CD8+ T cells sorted from PBMCs, taken roughly 5 days after vaccination. Receptors were obtained from a man over 45 who received an inactivated influenza vaccine. CDR3s include the opening cysteine and the closing phenylalanine or tryptophan. Each record gives: V gene, D gene, clone size, J gene, CDR3 protein, CDR3 DNA. D genes are given only for firm matches. For some rows the clone size is stated as once, few or many, or as a class when expanded; others skip it.

V: TRBV10-3
D: NA
size: NA
J: TRBJ2-7
CDR3: CAISESGRRDEQYF
DNA: TGTGCCATCAGTGAGTCCGGACGTAGGGACGAGCAGTACTTC

V: TRBV28
D: NA
size: NA
J: TRBJ1-4
CDR3: CASLVYPGGAATNEKLFF
DNA: TGTGCCAGCCTCGTTTACCCCGGAGGGGCTGCAACTAATGAAAAACTGTTTTTT

V: TRBV6-4
D: TRBD2
size: NA
J: TRBJ2-1
CDR3: CASSDSFGRRNEQFF
DNA: TGTGCCAGCAGTGACTCTTTCGGGAGGAGGAATGAGCAGTTCTTC

V: TRBV7-8
D: TRBD2
size: NA
J: TRBJ2-1
CDR3: CASSLLAGGPDEQFF
DNA: TGTGCCAGCAGCTTACTAGCGGGAGGGCCTGATGAGCAGTTCTTC

V: TRBV11-2
D: TRBD1
size: few
J: TRBJ2-3
CDR3: CASSLVRTGGTDTQYF
DNA: TGTGCCAGCAGCTTAGTCCGGACAGGGGGAACAGATACGCAGTATTTT

V: TRBV3-1
D: TRBD2
size: NA
J: TRBJ2-3
CDR3: CASSHRTSGTADTQYF
DNA: TGTGCCAGCAGCCACAGGACTAGCGGGACCGCAGATACGCAGTATTTT

V: TRBV6-1
D: TRBD1
size: NA
J: TRBJ1-2
CDR3: CASSDRTGVIFYGYTF
DNA: TGTGCCAGCAGTGACCGGACAGGGGTGATTTTCTATGGCTACACCTTC

V: TRBV14
D: TRBD2
size: NA
J: TRBJ2-7
CDR3: CASSQGLPGGSYEQYF
DNA: TGTGCCAGCAGCCAGGGACTACCTGGGGGCTCCTACGAGCAGTACTTC

V: TRBV5-6
D: NA
size: many
J: TRBJ2-3
CDR3: CASSLRADTQYF
DNA: TGTGCCAGCAGCTTAAGGGCAGATACGCAGTATTTT

V: TRBV30
D: NA
size: few
J: TRBJ2-2
CDR3: CAWSVSWAGELFF
DNA: TGTGCCTGGAGTGTATCTTGGGCCGGGGAGCTGTTTTTT

V: TRBV7-9
D: NA
size: NA
J: TRBJ2-1
CDR3: CASSPPTTSSYNEQFF
DNA: TGTGCCAGCAGCCCGCCGACTACTAGCTCCTACAATGAGCAGTTCTTC

V: TRBV7-6
D: NA
size: few
J: TRBJ1-5
CDR3: CASSPYDGEINQPQHF
DNA: TGTGCCAGCAGCCCCTACGACGGCGAGATTAATCAGCCCCAGCATTTT

V: TRBV29-1
D: NA
size: many
J: TRBJ2-1
CDR3: CSVHFAAYNEQFF
DNA: TGCAGCGTCCACTTTGCTGCCTACAATGAGCAGTTCTTC

V: TRBV19
D: NA
size: NA
J: TRBJ2-1
CDR3: CASKTQDYNEQFF
DNA: TGTGCCAGTAAAACCCAGGATTACAATGAGCAGTTCTTC

V: TRBV25-1
D: TRBD1
size: few
J: TRBJ2-7
CDR3: CASSHQRQGAREQYF
DNA: TGTGCCAGCAGCCACCAACGGCAGGGGGCTCGCGAGCAGTACTTC

V: TRBV7-6
D: TRBD2
size: few
J: TRBJ2-1
CDR3: CASSSLGLAGDENEQFF
DNA: TGTGCCAGCAGCTCTCTCGGACTAGCGGGGGACGAAAATGAGCAGTTCTTC

V: TRBV20-1
D: NA
size: NA
J: TRBJ1-1
CDR3: CSARGGSTEAFF
DNA: TGCAGTGCTAGAGGGGGGTCCACTGAAGCTTTCTTT

V: TRBV12-3/TRBV12-4
D: TRBD1
size: NA
J: TRBJ1-1
CDR3: CASSTRTGAALNTEAFF
DNA: TGTGCCAGCAGTACAAGGACAGGGGCTGCCCTTAACACTGAAGCTTTCTTT

V: TRBV7-8
D: TRBD2
size: few
J: TRBJ2-7
CDR3: CASSLISGSIYEQYF
DNA: TGTGCCAGCAGCTTAATTAGCGGGAGCATCTACGAGCAGTACTTC

V: TRBV9
D: NA
size: NA
J: TRBJ2-5
CDR3: CASSSKPGEGRWETQYF
DNA: TGTGCCAGCAGCTCGAAGCCAGGGGAGGGCCGATGGGAGACCCAGTACTTC

V: TRBV4-3
D: TRBD2
size: NA
J: TRBJ2-3
CDR3: CASSQELRSSGSPDTQYF
DNA: TGCGCCAGCAGCCAAGAACTTAGGTCTAGCGGGAGTCCAGATACGCAGTATTTT

V: TRBV5-6
D: TRBD1
size: few
J: TRBJ2-7
CDR3: CASSWTGKISYEQYF
DNA: TGTGCCAGCAGCTGGACAGGCAAAATCTCCTACGAGCAGTACTTC

V: TRBV5-6
D: NA
size: many
J: TRBJ1-5
CDR3: CASSLGAQPQHF
DNA: TGTGCCAGCAGCTTGGGGGCCCAGCCCCAGCATTTT

V: TRBV7-2
D: TRBD1
size: few
J: TRBJ2-7
CDR3: CASSFWTGNEQYF
DNA: TGTGCCAGCAGCTTTTGGACAGGAAACGAGCAGTACTTC

V: TRBV27
D: NA
size: NA
J: TRBJ2-1
CDR3: CASSLVGVGGEQFF
DNA: TGTGCCAGCAGTTTAGTTGGGGTAGGAGGTGAGCAGTTCTTC

V: TRBV7-6
D: NA
size: NA
J: TRBJ1-3
CDR3: CASSSGFSGNTIYF
DNA: TGTGCCAGCAGCTCGGGTTTCTCTGGAAACACCATATATTTT

V: TRBV5-5
D: NA
size: few
J: TRBJ2-6
CDR3: CASLRRPGANSGANVLTF
DNA: TGTGCCAGCCTACGTCGGCCAGGGGCGAACTCTGGGGCCAACGTCCTGACTTTC

V: TRBV5-6
D: NA
size: few
J: TRBJ2-5
CDR3: CASSPEAFQETQYF
DNA: TGTGCCAGCAGCCCGGAGGCATTCCAAGAGACCCAGTACTTC

V: TRBV11-1
D: TRBD2
size: few
J: TRBJ2-5
CDR3: CASSFPSGLAGMKGETQYF
DNA: TGTGCCAGCAGCTTCCCTTCGGGACTAGCGGGAATGAAGGGAGAGACCCAGTACTTC

V: TRBV15
D: NA
size: many
J: TRBJ2-1
CDR3: CATSRRGYSYNEQFF
DNA: TGTGCCACCAGCAGACGGGGGTACTCCTACAATGAGCAGTTCTTC

V: TRBV4-3
D: TRBD2
size: few
J: TRBJ2-1
CDR3: CASSQDVGSGRRNEQFF
DNA: TGCGCCAGCAGCCAAGATGTCGGTAGCGGGAGGCGAAATGAGCAGTTCTTC

V: TRBV12-3/TRBV12-4
D: NA
size: few
J: TRBJ1-1
CDR3: CASSDSMNSEAFF
DNA: TGTGCCAGCAGTGATTCTATGAACTCTGAAGCTTTCTTT

V: TRBV6-5
D: TRBD1
size: few
J: TRBJ2-3
CDR3: CASSYSYRGLGDTQYF
DNA: TGTGCCAGCAGTTACTCCTACAGGGGGCTGGGAGATACGCAGTATTTT

V: TRBV12-3/TRBV12-4
D: NA
size: medium-sized
J: TRBJ2-1
CDR3: CASSLGYNEQFF
DNA: TGTGCCAGCAGCTTGGGGTACAATGAGCAGTTCTTC

V: TRBV27
D: NA
size: few
J: TRBJ2-1
CDR3: CASSFGSPNEQFF
DNA: TGTGCCAGCAGTTTTGGGTCCCCCAATGAGCAGTTCTTC

V: TRBV7-9
D: NA
size: few
J: TRBJ2-7
CDR3: CASSSLSSYEQYF
DNA: TGTGCCAGCAGCTCGCTGAGCTCCTACGAGCAGTACTTC

V: TRBV5-6
D: NA
size: few
J: TRBJ1-5
CDR3: CASSLQGSGNQPQHF
DNA: TGTGCCAGCAGCTTACAAGGGTCGGGCAATCAGCCCCAGCATTTT

V: TRBV7-9
D: NA
size: few
J: TRBJ2-5
CDR3: CASSSPGDSGRETQYF
DNA: TGTGCCAGCAGCTCCCCCGGAGACAGTGGGCGAGAGACCCAGTACTTC

V: TRBV7-9
D: TRBD2
size: NA
J: TRBJ2-3
CDR3: CASSPTGTSGQDTQYF
DNA: TGTGCCAGCAGCCCCACCGGGACTAGCGGGCAAGATACGCAGTATTTT

V: TRBV3-1
D: NA
size: few
J: TRBJ2-5
CDR3: CASSQELAPKAETQYF
DNA: TGTGCCAGCAGCCAGGAACTAGCCCCTAAGGCGGAGACCCAGTACTTC

V: TRBV24-1
D: TRBD1
size: few
J: TRBJ2-2
CDR3: CATSLTGGDTGELFF
DNA: TGTGCCACCAGCCTGACAGGGGGGGACACCGGGGAGCTGTTTTTT

V: TRBV27
D: NA
size: many
J: TRBJ2-7
CDR3: CASSFVRGNEQYF
DNA: TGTGCCAGCAGTTTCGTCAGGGGCAACGAGCAGTACTTC

V: TRBV12-3/TRBV12-4
D: NA
size: many
J: TRBJ1-3
CDR3: CASSLLGRNTIYF
DNA: TGTGCCAGCAGTTTATTGGGTCGAAACACCATATATTTT

V: TRBV3-1
D: NA
size: few
J: TRBJ2-2
CDR3: CASSQALGQGGTGELFF
DNA: TGTGCCAGCAGCCAAGCCTTAGGGCAGGGCGGCACCGGGGAGCTGTTTTTT

V: TRBV11-2
D: TRBD1
size: few
J: TRBJ2-1
CDR3: CASSFPTGQGGNEQFF
DNA: TGTGCCAGCAGCTTTCCCACGGGACAGGGGGGCAATGAGCAGTTCTTC

V: TRBV10-3
D: NA
size: few
J: TRBJ2-7
CDR3: CAISESNGYEQYF
DNA: TGTGCCATCAGTGAGTCGAATGGTTACGAGCAGTACTTC

V: TRBV4-1
D: TRBD1
size: few
J: TRBJ2-7
CDR3: CATSQGNSYEQYF
DNA: TGCGCCACGTCACAGGGGAACTCCTACGAGCAGTACTTC

V: TRBV7-2
D: TRBD1
size: NA
J: TRBJ2-6
CDR3: CATRGTVYSGANVLTF
DNA: TGTGCCACCCGAGGGACAGTCTACTCTGGGGCCAACGTCCTGACTTTC

V: TRBV27
D: TRBD1
size: NA
J: TRBJ2-5
CDR3: CASSYTGVSETQYF
DNA: TGTGCCAGCAGTTACACAGGGGTTTCCGAGACCCAGTACTTC

V: TRBV25-1
D: TRBD2
size: few
J: TRBJ2-7
CDR3: CASPLVWTSGSLSYEQYF
DNA: TGTGCCAGCCCCTTGGTATGGACTAGCGGGTCCCTTTCCTACGAGCAGTACTTC

V: TRBV6-1
D: TRBD2
size: many
J: TRBJ2-7
CDR3: CASSATSGGVVFRDEQYF
DNA: TGTGCCAGCAGTGCCACTAGCGGGGGGGTGGTGTTTCGGGACGAGCAGTACTTC

V: TRBV7-9
D: NA
size: NA
J: TRBJ2-7
CDR3: CASTLVPTTKSSYEQYF
DNA: TGTGCCAGCACTCTGGTCCCCACGACGAAGAGCTCCTACGAGCAGTACTTC

V: TRBV27
D: NA
size: many
J: TRBJ2-7
CDR3: CASSLSGRSWEQYF
DNA: TGTGCCAGCAGTTTATCGGGAAGATCGTGGGAGCAGTACTTC

V: TRBV7-8
D: NA
size: few
J: TRBJ2-1
CDR3: CASSSLVFNEQFF
DNA: TGTGCCAGCAGCTCCCTAGTGTTCAATGAGCAGTTCTTC

V: TRBV20-1
D: TRBD2
size: few
J: TRBJ2-3
CDR3: CSASQGLAVHTDTQYF
DNA: TGCAGTGCTTCCCAGGGACTAGCGGTGCACACAGATACGCAGTATTTT

V: TRBV10-2
D: NA
size: NA
J: TRBJ2-7
CDR3: CASSIRTNYEQYF
DNA: TGCGCCAGCAGCATCCGGACAAACTACGAGCAGTACTTC

V: TRBV7-6
D: NA
size: NA
J: TRBJ1-2
CDR3: CASSRGQLYGYTF
DNA: TGTGCCAGCAGCCGCGGACAGTTATATGGCTACACCTTC

V: TRBV7-9
D: NA
size: NA
J: TRBJ2-1
CDR3: CASSLAIGGPINNEQFF
DNA: TGTGCCAGCAGCTTAGCAATCGGGGGGCCCATAAACAATGAGCAGTTCTTC

V: TRBV27
D: TRBD1
size: few
J: TRBJ2-5
CDR3: CASSIGWGQETQYF
DNA: TGTGCCAGCAGCATAGGGTGGGGACAGGAGACCCAGTACTTC